The 25 T cell receptor beta chains listed next were all sequenced from one sample in a study of OX40 agonist ivuxolimab in advanced cancers. The repertoire was sequenced with immunoSEQ multiplex PCR; TCRdb's copy has only in-frame clones and lacks some. In the table there are roughly 81,000 clones, around 85% of which are singletons. Sequences were derived from CD4+ or CD8+ T cells sorted from blood, sampled in a trial of the OX40 agonist ivuxolimab. The receptor source for this set is an adult with an advanced solid tumor such as melanoma, head and neck, liver or kidney cancer.

V and J are TRBV5-6 and TRBJ2-5; possibly TRBD2 for D (6 bases). V shed 3 bases and J shed 4 bases, with 10 bases lying between them. This CDR3 spans 13 amino acids. CDR1 and CDR2 from the germline V gene are SGHDT and YYEEEE. The CDR3 here is CASSSVGGETQYF. For the CDR3, the DNA is TGTGCCAGCAGCTCCGTGGGAGGAGAGACCCAGTACTTC.

The gene calls are TRBV4-1 and TRBJ1-2; D perhaps matches TRBD1 (5 bases). The V and J ends lost 4 bases and 4 bases respectively, with 19 bases between them. CDR3 size: 16 residues. Germline-derived CDR1 and CDR2 are MGHRA and YSYEKL. The CDR3 nucleotides are TGCGCCAGCAGCCGAGACCCCGAGAGGGGTGGCTATGGCTACACCTTC. Its translation: CASSRDPERGGYGYTF.

V is TRBV27 and J is TRBJ2-3; 7 bases fit TRBD1. The CDR3 loop spans 18 amino acids. The V gene end was trimmed by 5 bases and the J gene end by 0 bases; junction bases not matched to a gene: 14. Germline values: CDR1 MNHEY, CDR2 SMNVEV (reference sequence). For the CDR3, the DNA is TGTGCCAGCAGTACAAGACAGGGATTGGGCCTCAGCACAGATACGCAGTATTTT. Its protein is CASSTRQGLGLSTDTQYF.

Of note for this clone: Since the CDR3 does not end with the conserved phenylalanine or tryptophan, this likely comes from a read error. This chain links TRBV4-1 with TRBJ1-2; no reliable D call. V was trimmed by 1 base and J by 6 bases, leaving 18 bases between them. The germline V gene has CDR1 MGHRA and CDR2 YSYEKL. The CDR3 sequence is 16 residues long. CDR3: CASSQAPIIGRDGYTL. As DNA, the CDR3 is TGCGCCAGCAGCCAAGCGCCGATTATAGGACGGGATGGCTACACCCTC.

V usage is TRBV6-5 and J usage is TRBJ1-6, with 9 nucleotides matching TRBD1. This CDR3 has 15 amino acids. Germline V gene lookup returns CDR1 MNHEY and CDR2 SVGAGI. Trimming at V came to 2 bases and at J to 11 bases, leaving 7 bases not matched to a gene. This CDR3 reads CASSYREQGAAPLHF. As DNA, the CDR3 is TGTGCCAGCAGTTACCGGGAACAGGGGGCGGCACCCCTCCACTTT.

This sequence joins TRBV5-4 and TRBJ1-1; D is ambiguous. This CDR3 is built from 14 residues. Germline V CDR1 and CDR2: SGHNT, YYREEE (reference sequence). V was pared by 0 bases and J by 1 base, with 7 bases between. CDR3 region: CASSLDPRNTEAFF. The DNA for the CDR3 is TGTGCCAGCAGCTTGGACCCCAGGAACACTGAAGCTTTCTTT.

V usage is TRBV18 and J usage is TRBJ2-3; TRBD1 is a possible D gene (8 bases). From germline, CDR1 is KGHSH and CDR2 LQKENI. The CDR3 spans 18 residues. The V and J ends lost 2 bases and 4 bases respectively, with 22 bases between them. CDR3 coding DNA: TGTGCCAGCTCACCAGAGCTTCTAGCGGACAGGGTTGCAGATACGCAGTATTTT. It is translated as CASSPELLADRVADTQYF.

The rearrangement links TRBV7-2 to TRBJ1-2; maybe TRBD1 (5 bases). Germline V gene sequence: CDR1 SGHTA, CDR2 FQGNSA. The V gene lost 2 bases and the J gene lost 7 bases, with 11 bases spanning the gap. The CDR3 contains 13 residues. CDR3 nucleotides: TGTGCCAGCAGCTTATGGGAGGGGAGTGGCTACACCTTC. Translated: CASSLWEGSGYTF.

This rearrangement joins TRBV6-1 to TRBJ2-7; 7 bases are a match to TRBD1. J gave up 4 bases and V 5 bases, and 8 bases lay outside the gene matches. CDR1 and CDR2 from the germline V gene are MNHNS and SASEGT. The CDR3 is 14 residues long. The DNA for the CDR3 is TGTGCCAGCAGTACCTCCGGGACAGCATACGAGCAGTACTTC. It is translated as CASSTSGTAYEQYF.

The J gene is TRBJ1-1, the V gene TRBV11-2; a weak D match, TRBD1 (5 bases). In germline, CDR1 is SGHAT, CDR2 FQNNGV. V gave up 1 base and J gave up 1 base, with 7 bases separating them. There are 14 residues in the CDR3. This chain's CDR3 is CASSLARANTEAFF. The CDR3, as DNA: TGTGCCAGCAGCTTAGCCAGGGCGAACACTGAAGCTTTCTTT.

This clone showed up just once. The DNA of the CDR3 is TGTGCCTGGAGTAACAGGGACAGGGAAAATTCACCCCTCCACTTT. This gives the protein CAWSNRDRENSPLHF. The gene calls are TRBV30 and TRBJ1-6; 9 bases map to TRBD1. The CDR3 loop spans 15 amino acids. The germline V gene has CDR1 GTSNPN and CDR2 SVGIG (reference sequence). Trimming removed 2 bases from V and 7 bases from J; junction bases left unmatched: 6.

The gene calls are TRBV27 and TRBJ1-3; no reliable D call. This CDR3 region has 14 residues. Trimming stripped 5 bases from V and 0 bases from J, with 8 bases between. Germline V gene data show CDR1 as MNHEY and CDR2 as SMNVEV (reference sequence). CDR3 protein: CASSPNLSGNTIYF. DNA of the CDR3: TGTGCCAGCAGTCCAAATCTCTCTGGAAACACCATATATTTT.

This clone was detected once. This chain uses TRBV11-2 with TRBJ1-2; D unclear. This CDR3 is 15 amino acids long. Per the germline V gene, CDR1 is SGHAT and CDR2 is FQNNGV. V lost 5 bases and J lost 4, with 17 bases in between. CDR3: CASSTGIGEGYGYTF. CDR3 DNA: TGTGCCAGCAGCACTGGAATTGGGGAAGGCTATGGCTACACCTTC.

V and J are TRBV9 and TRBJ1-4, with 8 bases matching TRBD1. The CDR3 covers 14 residues. V lost 4 bases, J lost 3 bases, and 2 bases stayed unmatched. CDR1 and CDR2 from the germline V gene are SGDLS and YYNGEE. Here the CDR3 DNA reads TGTGCCAGCAGCACACAGGGGGCTAATGAAAAACTGTTTTTT. Translation gives CASSTQGANEKLFF.

The chain carries TRBV5-1 and TRBJ2-5, with 9 bases lining up with TRBD2. The V segment lost 2 bases and the J segment 2 bases; nucleotides outside the gene matches: 7. CDR1 SGHRS and CDR2 YFSETQ come from the germline V gene. The CDR3 extends over 16 amino acids. The CDR3 DNA sequence: TGCGCCAGCAGCTTAGCCAGCGGGGGGCTGCAAGAGACCCAGTACTTC. It specifies CASSLASGGLQETQYF. Based on the CDR3 plus reference TRBV5-1 and TRBJ2-5, the full variable domain is KAGVTQTPRYLIKTRGQQVTLSCSPISGHRSVSWYQQTPGQGLQFLFEYFSETQRNKGNFPGRFSGRQFSNSRSEMNVSTLELGDSALYLCASSLASGGLQETQYFGPGTRLLVL.

This clone was seen just once. The rearrangement uses TRBV19 and TRBJ2-7; D might be TRBD1 or TRBD2, each matching 6 bases. The CDR3 spans 15 residues. Germline lookup yields CDR1 LNHDA and CDR2 SQIVND (reference sequence). Trimming shortened V by 1 base and J by 5 bases, and 15 bases separated the two germline ends. In nucleotides, the CDR3 is TGTGCCAGTAGTATAGGGGGGGCCGCTGCGGACGAGCAGTACTTC. Amino acids: CASSIGGAAADEQYF. Full variable domain (missing parts from reference TRBV19 and TRBJ2-7): DGGITQSPKYLFRKEGQNVTLSCEQNLNHDAMYWYRQDPGQGLRLIYYSQIVNDFQKGDIAEGYSVSREKKESFPLTVTSAQKNPTAFYLCASSIGGAAADEQYFGPGTRLTVT.

This clone was observed once. The V and J genes are TRBV27 and TRBJ1-2, with D possibly being TRBD1 (6 bases). Germline V gives CDR1 MNHEY, CDR2 SMNVEV (reference sequence). The length of the CDR3 is 11 residues. V dropped 6 bases and J dropped 10 bases, with 12 bases sitting between them. The CDR3 nucleotides are TGTGCCAGCAGGTCCGGGACAATCTACACCTTC. It yields the protein CASRSGTIYTF.

The genes are TRBV19 and TRBJ2-6; TRBD1 aligns across 9 bases. This CDR3 has 18 residues. Germline V gives CDR1 LNHDA, CDR2 SQIVND (reference sequence). V trimming: 3 bases; J trimming: 0 bases; junction bases outside the gene matches: 6. CDR3 nucleotides: TGTGCCAGTAGTATTCTGGGACAGGGACTCTCTGGGGCCAACGTCCTGACTTTC. Its protein is CASSILGQGLSGANVLTF.

This clone was seen only once. The chain recombines TRBV9 with TRBJ1-1, with D possibly being TRBD1 (5 bases). The germline V and J ends were trimmed by 4 bases and 1 base, with 11 bases remaining between them. Germline V gene data show CDR1 as SGDLS and CDR2 as YYNGEE. The CDR3 spans 14 residues. The CDR3 DNA reads TGTGCCAGCAGCCTGACAGATGGGAACACTGAAGCTTTCTTT. Translation gives CASSLTDGNTEAFF.

J is TRBJ1-4 and V is TRBV7-9; D uncertain. The CDR3 length is 14 residues. The V gene's germline CDR1 is SEHNR and CDR2 FQNEAQ (reference sequence). V lost 3 bases to trimming and J lost 8 bases, with 13 bases between them. Here the CDR3 reads CASSFRAGSEKLFF. In DNA, the CDR3 is TGTGCCAGCAGCTTCCGGGCGGGGAGCGAAAAACTGTTTTTT.

This chain uses TRBV6-5 with TRBJ1-5, with D uncertain. The CDR3 totals 12 residues. V lost 7 bases to trimming and J lost 7 bases, with 11 bases between them. Germline CDR1 is MNHEY and CDR2 is SVGAGI. This CDR3 reads CASINLEQPQHF. CDR3 DNA: TGTGCCAGCATAAATTTGGAACAGCCCCAGCATTTT.

This clone was seen a handful of times. The chain couples TRBV27 to TRBJ1-1; D unresolved. CDR1 is MNHEY and CDR2 is SMNVEV in the germline V gene (reference sequence). The V end was cut by 4 bases, the J end by 4 bases, with 10 bases between. CDR3 length: 13 amino acids. This chain's CDR3 is CASSYKETTEAFF. The CDR3 region has the DNA TGTGCCAGCAGTTATAAGGAAACCACTGAAGCTTTCTTT.

The V and J genes are TRBV2 and TRBJ2-1; 10 nucleotides match TRBD2. Germline assignment: CDR1 SNHLY and CDR2 FYNNEI. J gave up 6 bases and V 7 bases, and 9 bases lay outside the gene matches. CDR3 length: 15 amino acids. The CDR3 loop is CASKFSGRPGNEQFF. The DNA of the CDR3 is TGTGCCAGCAAATTTAGCGGGAGGCCTGGCAATGAGCAGTTCTTC.

The chain is built from TRBV7-9 and TRBJ2-2; no clear D gene. V was clipped by 6 bases and J by 3 bases, with 5 bases between them. CDR3 length: 12 residues. Germline V gives CDR1 SEHNR, CDR2 FQNEAQ (reference sequence). The CDR3 loop reads CASSRDTGELFF. Here the CDR3 DNA reads TGTGCCAGCAGTAGGGACACCGGGGAGCTGTTTTTT.

This clone has just one count. The rearrangement links TRBV6-6 to TRBJ2-7; 8 nucleotides align to TRBD1. The J segment lost 2 bases and the V segment lost 2 bases, leaving 5 bases of the junction unmatched. Germline V gene sequence: CDR1 MNHNY, CDR2 SVGAGI (reference sequence). The length of the CDR3 is 15 residues. The CDR3 protein is CASSYSDRGPYEQYF. The CDR3 region has the DNA TGTGCCAGCAGTTACAGTGACAGGGGACCCTACGAGCAGTACTTC.